The 30 T cell receptor beta chains in this list originate from one sample, sequenced in a study of molecular identifiers for immune sequencing clone quantification. One entry per CDR3 protein, called by TCRdb with MiXCR from the PCR reads. The sample consists of some 320,000 distinct CDR3 sequences, about 20% of them appearing once. The sample was naive CD8+ T cells from blood, with Jurkat cell RNA spiked in. Subset reported: FACS-sorted CD8+CD4-CCR7+CD45RA+ naive T cells. Receptors were obtained from a human donor in good health. Some libraries in this study had Jurkat cell RNA spiked in.

As regards this clonotype: Being one base from a much bigger clone, this may be a read error. The CDR3 ends on some other residue instead of the conserved phenylalanine or tryptophan, so this is likely a read error. The rearrangement links TRBV20-1 to TRBJ2-7; D gene ambiguous. The V gene lost 4 bases and the J gene lost 3 bases, with 13 bases spanning the gap. CDR1 is DFQATT, CDR2 SNEGSKA, per germline (reference sequence). The CDR3 has 13 residues. CDR3 in amino acids: CSATWTEDYEQYL. CDR3 DNA sequence: TGCAGTGCTACCTGGACGGAAGACTACGAGCAGTACCTC.

Many counts were recorded for this clonotype. The gene calls are TRBV7-9 and TRBJ1-1; D gene ambiguous. Trimming took 4 bases from V and 0 from J, leaving 6 bases between them. The CDR3 is made up of 13 amino acids. Per germline, CDR1 SEHNR and CDR2 FQNEAQ (reference sequence). CDR3 protein: CASSSGMNTEAFF. The DNA for the CDR3 is TGTGCCAGCAGCTCTGGTATGAACACTGAAGCTTTCTTT.

This clonotype was seen many times. The chain carries TRBV7-2 and TRBJ2-5; TRBD1 matches 10 bases. V shed 5 bases and J 2 bases; nucleotides not matched to a gene: 8. The CDR3 covers 16 residues. Germline CDR1 is SGHTA and CDR2 is FQGNSA. The DNA for the CDR3 is TGTGCCAGCAGCATCCGGGACAGGGGATGGCAAGAGACCCAGTACTTC. It encodes CASSIRDRGWQETQYF.

The rearrangement joins TRBV11-2 to TRBJ2-3; 10 bases are shared with TRBD2. The germline gives CDR1 SGHAT, CDR2 FQNNGV. V shed 5 bases, J shed 8 bases, and the junction held 10 bases outside the gene matches. The CDR3 runs 15 residues. The CDR3: CASSKSWTSGATQYF. The DNA for the CDR3 is TGTGCCAGCAGCAAATCCTGGACTAGCGGCGCTACGCAGTATTTT.

As regards this clonotype: A read error is possible here, since a much larger clone lies one base away. The chain joins TRBV13 to TRBJ2-7, with a tentative D call TRBD2 (6 bases). This CDR3 region has 15 residues. Per germline, CDR1 PRHDT and CDR2 FYEKMQ (reference sequence). The CDR3 sequence is CASSPTGTLLSEGHF. For the CDR3, the DNA is TGTGCCAGCAGCCCTACCGGGACTCTCCTAAGTGAAGGGCACTTC.

This clonotype was found many times. The chain couples TRBV7-2 to TRBJ2-7; D is perhaps TRBD1 or TRBD2 (5 bases each). Germline V gives CDR1 SGHTA, CDR2 FQGNSA. Trimming removed 3 bases at V and 3 bases at J, with 21 bases between. The CDR3 has 17 residues. The DNA of the CDR3 is TGTGCCAGCAGCTTGGGTAGGTCGAGGGGCTCTCACTACGAGCAGTACTTC. Amino acids: CASSLGRSRGSHYEQYF.

This clonotype occurred many times. J is TRBJ2-3 and V is TRBV6-5; 10 bases match TRBD1. J gave up 6 bases and V 2 bases, and 11 bases lay outside the gene matches. CDR3 length: 17 amino acids. The V gene's germline CDR1 is MNHEY and CDR2 SVGAGI. This CDR3 is CASSYAETGGPLDTQYF. The CDR3 DNA sequence: TGTGCCAGCAGTTACGCGGAGACAGGGGGCCCTCTGGATACGCAGTATTTT.

This clonotype has a count of ten or more. V usage is TRBV7-9 and J usage is TRBJ2-7; 9 nucleotides agree with TRBD2. Germline assignment: CDR1 SEHNR and CDR2 FQNEAQ (reference sequence). Germline trimming cut 1 base from V and 2 bases from J; bases unmatched to any gene: 3. This CDR3 comprises 15 residues. CDR3 residues: CASSLGLAGTYEQYF. CDR3 DNA sequence: TGTGCCAGCAGCTTAGGTCTAGCGGGGACCTACGAGCAGTACTTC.

This clonotype was counted at least ten times. The chain has TRBV7-2 and TRBJ2-4; 9 nucleotides match TRBD2. Germline lookup yields CDR1 SGHTA and CDR2 FQGNSA. With 2 bases clipped from V and 8 bases from J, the junction kept 4 bases outside the gene matches. The CDR3 totals 14 residues. CDR3 DNA: TGTGCCAGCAGCTTATTAGCGGGAGCAGACATTCAGTACTTC. It specifies CASSLLAGADIQYF.

This clonotype came up a few times. V and J are TRBV4-1 and TRBJ2-3; no firm D call. Deletions cut 4 bases from V and 4 bases from J, with 18 bases between. CDR1 and CDR2 from the germline V gene are MGHRA and YSYEKL. The CDR3 has 16 amino acids. CDR3 nucleotides: TGCGCCAGCAGCCGTCGCCACGTAGATAGGGCAGATACGCAGTATTTT. Protein product: CASSRRHVDRADTQYF.

To note about this clonotype: Germline is not matched at one junction end, which may reflect a read error. The chain combines TRBV10-3 with TRBJ1-2; D not resolved. Germline lookup yields CDR1 ENHRY and CDR2 SYGVKD. This CDR3 contains 13 residues. In nucleotides, the CDR3 is TGTGCCATCAAAGCCGACAACAACTATGGCCACACCTTC. Its protein product is CAIKADNNYGHTF.

This clonotype came up many times. The chain joins TRBV5-1 to TRBJ2-7; 12 nucleotides match TRBD2. Per the germline V gene, CDR1 is SGHRS and CDR2 is YFSETQ. This CDR3 contains 17 residues. Unmatched junction bases numbered 7, after V lost 0 bases and J lost 3 bases. The CDR3, as DNA: TGCGCCAGCAGCTTGGGCCTGGGGACTAGCGGGTTCTACGAGCAGTACTTC. Encoded protein: CASSLGLGTSGFYEQYF.

This chain joins TRBV28 and TRBJ2-7, with 7 bases identical to TRBD2. CDR3 length: 15 residues. Germline trimming cut 6 bases from V and 2 bases from J; bases unmatched to any gene: 10. Germline V gives CDR1 MDHEN, CDR2 SYDVKM. The chain's CDR3 is CASRPRGVSPYEQYF. In DNA form, the CDR3 reads TGTGCCAGCAGACCCCGGGGGGTGAGCCCCTACGAGCAGTACTTC. Drawing the rest from reference TRBV28 and TRBJ2-7, the complete variable domain is DVKVTQSSRYLVKRTGEKVFLECVQDMDHENMFWYRQDPGLGLRLIYFSYDVKMKEKGDIPEGYSVSREKKERFSLILESASTNQTSMYLCASRPRGVSPYEQYFGPGTRLTVT.

Regarding this clonotype: This sequence may be a read error, since a much larger clone differs from it by one base. The CDR3 loop reads CASSGTPGSDTQYF. The CDR3 coding sequence is TGTGCCAGCTCTGGGACGCCCGGATCAGATACGCAGTATTTT. This rearrangement joins TRBV19 to TRBJ2-3; tentatively, D is TRBD1 or TRBD2 (5 bases each). V was trimmed by 9 bases and J by 4 bases, leaving 17 bases between them. The CDR3 contains 14 residues. In germline, CDR1 is LNHDA, CDR2 SQIVND (reference sequence). The entire variable domain, with the rest obtained from reference TRBV19 and TRBJ2-3, is as follows: DGGITQSPKYLFRKEGQNVTLSCEQNLNHDAMYWYRQDPGQGLRLIYYSQIVNDFQKGDIAEGYSVSREKKESFPLTVTSAQKNPTAFYLCASSGTPGSDTQYFGPGTRLTVL.

This clonotype has at least ten counts. The rearrangement joins TRBV7-6 to TRBJ2-2; D might be TRBD2 (6 bases). The CDR3 covers 14 residues. The V and J ends lost 4 bases and 3 bases respectively, with 9 bases between them. CDR1 and CDR2 from the germline V gene are SGHVS and FNYEAQ. In nucleotides, the CDR3 is TGTGCCAGCAGCTCACTAGCAGACACCGGGGAGCTGTTTTTT. It specifies CASSSLADTGELFF.

This clonotype was observed at least ten times. The CDR3 loop reads CASSFSGTQYF. CDR3 sequence (DNA): TGTGCCAGCAGCTTTTCGGGGACCCAGTACTTC. The J gene is TRBJ2-5, the V gene TRBV5-4; D unresolved. Per the germline V gene, CDR1 is SGHNT and CDR2 is YYREEE (reference sequence). This CDR3 is 11 amino acids long. V was cut by 2 bases and J by 7 bases, with 6 bases left in between.

This clonotype was detected only a few times. The chain carries TRBV20-1 and TRBJ2-7; D is uncertain. This CDR3 spans 14 amino acids. Germline V gene sequence: CDR1 DFQATT, CDR2 SNEGSKA (reference sequence). V was clipped by 0 bases and J by 0 bases, with 9 bases between them. CDR3 nucleotides: TGCAGTGCTAGAGATCTGCACAGCTCCTACGAGCAGTACTTC. Residues: CSARDLHSSYEQYF.

This chain uses TRBV28 with TRBJ1-2; D is possibly TRBD1 (5 bases). CDR1 MDHEN and CDR2 SYDVKM come from the germline V gene. The ends were cut back, 8 bases at V and 10 bases at J, with 23 bases in the middle. The CDR3 covers 14 residues. CDR3 loop: CASGDPGSNSDYTF. CDR3 in DNA: TGTGCCAGCGGTGACCCAGGGTCAAACTCCGACTACACCTTC.

A note on this clonotype: A much larger clone lies one base from this, so it may be a read error. The chain uses TRBV24-1 and TRBJ2-2; possible D gene TRBD2, 5 bases. Germline values: CDR1 KGHDR, CDR2 SFDVKD. This CDR3 has 16 residues. The CDR3: CATSDWRQFNTGKLFF. The CDR3 region has the DNA TGTGCCACCAGTGATTGGCGGCAATTCAACACCGGGAAGCTGTTTTTT.

This clonotype was observed at least ten times. The rearrangement uses TRBV25-1 and TRBJ2-7; 8 nucleotides align to TRBD1. Trimming at V came to 1 base and at J to 6 bases, leaving 11 bases not matched to a gene. Germline lookup yields CDR1 MGHDK and CDR2 SYGVNS. The CDR3 has 16 residues. The CDR3 DNA reads as TGTGCCAGCAGTGAATTCCGCACAGGGGGAGTGGGCGAGCAGTACTTC. It yields the protein CASSEFRTGGVGEQYF.

This clonotype was recorded many times. V is TRBV28 and J is TRBJ2-4; D unclear. Germline lookup yields CDR1 MDHEN and CDR2 SYDVKM. The CDR3 is made up of 15 amino acids. Trimming left V 5 bases short and J 1 base short, with 12 bases between. The CDR3 coding sequence is TGTGCCAGCAGTCCCCGCCTATCGGCCAAAAACATTCAGTACTTC. It encodes CASSPRLSAKNIQYF.

This clonotype was found many times. The chain carries TRBV15 and TRBJ2-3; D might be TRBD1 (6 bases). The CDR3 contains 16 residues. The V gene's germline CDR1 is LNHNV and CDR2 YYDKDF (reference sequence). V was shortened by 3 bases and J by 0 bases, with 13 bases between the two germline ends. In DNA form, the CDR3 reads TGTGCCACCAGCAGGGCTGGGGGCCATAGCACAGATACGCAGTATTTT. This gives the protein CATSRAGGHSTDTQYF.

There are many counts of this clonotype. The rearrangement joins TRBV21-1 to TRBJ2-3; TRBD2 was called by the table and not checked on the DNA. TRBV21-1 is tagged as a pseudogene. The CDR3 sequence is 15 residues long. The CDR3 spells CASSPSGPYIDTQYF. The CDR3 DNA reads as TGTGCCAGCAGCCCCTCAGGCCCATATATCGATACGCAGTATTTT.

Of note for this clonotype: No conserved phenylalanine or tryptophan is present at the end of the CDR3, so a read error is the likely explanation. This rearrangement joins TRBV12-3 or TRBV12-4 to TRBJ1-2; the D is unclear. The ends were cut back, 6 bases at V and 8 bases at J, with 10 bases in the middle. This CDR3 contains 11 residues. The chain's CDR3 is CASSPSYGYTC. As DNA, the CDR3 is TGTGCCAGCAGCCCTAGTTACGGCTACACCTGC.

The chain's CDR3 is CASSEAGQGFPYGYTF. The CDR3 region has the DNA TGTGCCAGCAGTGAAGCGGGACAGGGGTTCCCCTATGGCTACACCTTC. The V gene is TRBV2, the J gene TRBJ1-2; TRBD1 matches 10 bases. In germline, CDR1 is SNHLY, CDR2 FYNNEI. The length of the CDR3 is 16 residues. The junction had 5 bases not matched to a gene; V was cut back by 0 bases and J by 4 bases.

The chain uses TRBV27 and TRBJ2-3, with D perhaps matching TRBD1 (6 bases). V dropped 3 bases and J dropped 0 bases, with 10 bases sitting between them. The CDR3 length is 15 residues. Germline lookup yields CDR1 MNHEY and CDR2 SMNVEV (reference sequence). CDR3 DNA: TGTGCCAGCAGTTTTTGGGGGCAAAGCACAGATACGCAGTATTTT. Amino acids: CASSFWGQSTDTQYF.

This clonotype was detected once. A much larger clone sits a single nucleotide away, making a read error possible. This chain uses TRBV20-1 with TRBJ2-2; D tentatively reads TRBD1 or TRBD2 (5 bases each). Germline V gene sequence: CDR1 DFQATT, CDR2 SNEGSKA (reference sequence). The ends were cut back, 6 bases at V and 3 bases at J, with 11 bases in the middle. The CDR3 spans 13 residues. The CDR3 region is CSAYGAHTGELFF. The CDR3 DNA sequence: TGCAGTGCATACGGGGCTCACACCGGGGAGCTGTTTTTT.

Regarding this clonotype: This may arise from a read error, as a much more abundant clone is one base away. The V call is TRBV7-9, the J call TRBJ2-1; TRBD2 matches at 11 bases. Germline values: CDR1 SEHNR, CDR2 FQNEAQ (reference sequence). The CDR3 runs to 20 residues. Here the CDR3 reads CVSSKGVVAGGTSSYNEQFF. The CDR3 DNA follows: TGTGTCAGCAGCAAAGGGGTGGTAGCGGGAGGGACGAGCTCCTACAATGAGCAGTTCTTC.

The sample holds many counts of this clonotype. The chain combines TRBV6-5 with TRBJ2-5; D possibly corresponds to TRBD1 (5 bases). CDR1 MNHEY and CDR2 SVGAGI come from the germline V gene. CDR3 size: 14 residues. Trimming cost V 7 bases and J 0 bases, with 12 bases left between them. The CDR3 loop is CASNDRYDQETQYF. For the CDR3, the DNA is TGTGCCAGCAACGACAGATACGACCAAGAGACCCAGTACTTC.

This chain uses TRBV28 with TRBJ2-3, with 7 bases aligning to TRBD2. V gave up 5 bases and J gave up 5 bases; unmatched junction bases: 10. CDR1 is MDHEN, CDR2 SYDVKM, per germline. CDR3 length: 15 amino acids. CDR3 sequence reads: CASSPKAGFVDTQYF. The CDR3 DNA follows: TGTGCCAGCAGTCCCAAAGCGGGATTTGTAGATACGCAGTATTTT.